This TCR beta chain was documented in a study of glioma-infiltrating T cells. Study overall: Presurgical dexamethasone in glioma patients lasted six or fewer days. Blood libraries targeted roughly 4.5- to 11-fold coverage of 900,000 to 1,000,000 T cells. The study's findings and limits: Shared blood CDR3 signature motifs marked patients with low tissue-blood divergence. Only very few CDR3 sequences appeared in both tissue and blood.

This clonotype was detected ten times or more. Its antigen remains unknown. TCR alpha and beta CDR3 regions were amplified from RNA using iRepertoire nested multiplex PCR. TCRdb reprocessed the multiplex PCR reads via MiXCR and lists one record per CDR3 protein. The sample shows fewer than 500,000 distinct CDR3 sequences, roughly two fifths of them seen only once. Germline CDR1 is DFQATT and CDR2 is SNEGSKA (reference sequence). The CDR3 length is 12 residues. V and J are TRBV20-1 and TRBJ1-1; no clear D. The sample comprised glioma tissue, nonneoplastic brain tissue, or PBMCs (not recorded which). The TCR was taken from a human donor with low-grade glioma or glioblastoma, undergoing nonglioma brain surgery, or in good health (not recorded which). The CDR3 DNA reads as TGCAGGCCGGCGGGTGCGGTCACTGAAGCTTTCTTT. The encoded protein is CRPAGAVTEAFF.